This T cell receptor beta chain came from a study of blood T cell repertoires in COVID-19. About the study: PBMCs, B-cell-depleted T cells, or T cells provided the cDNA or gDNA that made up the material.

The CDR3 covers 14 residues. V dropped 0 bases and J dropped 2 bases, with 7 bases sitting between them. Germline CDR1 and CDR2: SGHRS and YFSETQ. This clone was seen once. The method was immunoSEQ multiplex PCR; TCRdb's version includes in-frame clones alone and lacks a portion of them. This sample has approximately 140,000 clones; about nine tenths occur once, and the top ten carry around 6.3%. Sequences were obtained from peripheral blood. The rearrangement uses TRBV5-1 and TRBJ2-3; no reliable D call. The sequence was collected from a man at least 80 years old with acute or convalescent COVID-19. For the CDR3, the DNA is TGCGCCAGCAGCTTGGTACAGCTCACAGATACGCAGTATTTT. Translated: CASSLVQLTDTQYF.